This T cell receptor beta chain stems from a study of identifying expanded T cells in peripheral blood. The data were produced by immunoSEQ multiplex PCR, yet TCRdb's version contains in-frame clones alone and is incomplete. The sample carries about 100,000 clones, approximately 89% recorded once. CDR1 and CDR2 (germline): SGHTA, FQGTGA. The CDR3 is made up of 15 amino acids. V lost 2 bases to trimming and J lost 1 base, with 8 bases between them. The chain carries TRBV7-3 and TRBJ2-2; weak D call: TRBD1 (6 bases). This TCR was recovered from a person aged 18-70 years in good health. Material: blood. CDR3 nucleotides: TGTGCCAGCAGCTTAGGCAGGGGGAACACCGGGGAGCTGTTTTTT. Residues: CASSLGRGNTGELFF.